What follows describes a single T cell receptor beta chain. Its antigen is unidentified. Germline CDR1 is LNHDA and CDR2 is SQIVND (reference sequence). The CDR3 is made up of 14 amino acids. V was pared by 9 bases and J by 0 bases, with 8 bases of the junction left unmatched. The data originate from a study of cytomegalovirus exposure and HLA in healthy donors. Donors came from a validation cohort of over a hundred subjects, distinct from the first 666-subject cohort. Here immunoSEQ multiplex PCR was the method, and the copy in TCRdb shows in-frame clones only, minus some. Among hundreds of thousands of clones listed, approximately 83% were seen once. Study findings and constraints: Among the CMV-associated chains, a few were confirmed in vitro as specific for CMV antigens. The investigators catalogued 150 to 200 TCR beta chains as cytomegalovirus-associated.

Sequencing was performed on PBMCs. The origin of this receptor is a woman aged 25 to 39 in good health and CMV-seropositive. This chain links TRBV19 with TRBJ2-7; 7 nucleotides match TRBD1. Written as DNA, the CDR3 is TGTGCCAGCCGCATCAGGGGGAGCTCCTACGAGCAGTACTTC. This gives the protein CASRIRGSSYEQYF.